Below, 8 T cell receptor beta chains from the same sample are listed, as sequenced in a study of early T cells in non-severe SARS-CoV-2 infection. A single record per CDR3 protein comes from TCRdb applying MiXCR to the 5' RACE reads. This table holds tens of thousands of distinct CDR3 sequences, roughly 5.9% found once. Input material: whole blood. These receptors were obtained from an adult who was a healthcare worker with PCR-confirmed SARS-CoV-2 infection or an uninfected control (not recorded which).

This clonotype has a count of ten or more. The chain is built from TRBV4-1 and TRBJ2-3; the D call may be TRBD1 or TRBD2 (5 bases each). The V end lost 5 bases, the J end lost 6 bases, and 12 bases lay between the germline ends. The CDR3 loop spans 13 amino acids. CDR1 is MGHRA and CDR2 is YSYEKL in the germline V gene. The CDR3: CASSAQGVDTQYF. As DNA, the CDR3 is TGCGCCAGCAGCGCCCAGGGAGTGGATACGCAGTATTTT.

The chain links TRBV2 to TRBJ1-1, with D unclear. The length of the CDR3 is 13 residues. V was shortened by 10 bases and J by 1 base, with 13 bases between the two germline ends. The germline gives CDR1 SNHLY, CDR2 FYNNEI. CDR3 in amino acids: CATRPEGNTEAFF. CDR3 nucleotides: TGTGCCACCAGGCCCGAGGGGAACACTGAAGCTTTCTTT.

This chain links TRBV6-6 with TRBJ2-7, with 9 bases fitting TRBD1. Looked up from germline, CDR1 is MNHNY and CDR2 is SVGAGI (reference sequence). V was clipped by 7 bases and J by 8 bases; unmatched bases: 9. This CDR3 is built from 13 residues. CDR3 nucleotide sequence: TGTGCCAGCATCCCGGACAGGGGCGGAAAGCAGTACTTC. Its translation is CASIPDRGGKQYF.

This clonotype was detected ten times or more. This sequence joins TRBV7-6 and TRBJ2-6, with D possibly being TRBD1 (5 bases). CDR1 and CDR2 from the germline V gene are SGHVS and FNYEAQ. CDR3 length: 15 residues. The V end lost 0 bases, the J end lost 2 bases, and 5 bases lay between the germline ends. Here the CDR3 reads CASSLAGAGANVLTF. The CDR3 region has the DNA TGTGCCAGCAGCTTAGCAGGGGCTGGGGCCAACGTCCTGACTTTC.

Ten or more counts support this clonotype. This sequence joins TRBV20-1 and TRBJ2-7; D ambiguous. The CDR3 length is 14 residues. The V end lost 1 base, the J end lost 5 bases, and 15 bases lay between the germline ends. CDR1 and CDR2 from the germline V gene are DFQATT and SNEGSKA (reference sequence). The CDR3 DNA follows: TGCAGTGCTAGAGTGGAATTTCCGACGAACGAGCAGTACTTC. As protein: CSARVEFPTNEQYF.

The rearrangement joins TRBV12-3 or TRBV12-4 to TRBJ1-2, with D possibly TRBD1 on 5 matching bases. Trimming took off 5 bases at V and 7 bases at J, with 11 bases between the two ends. The CDR3 length is 12 residues. This CDR3 is CASSSRAGGYTF. The CDR3, as DNA: TGTGCCAGCAGTAGCAGGGCGGGTGGCTACACCTTC.

In this sample, this clonotype turned up many times. The chain combines TRBV6-1 with TRBJ2-1; tentatively, D is TRBD2 (6 bases). Trimming shortened V by 5 bases and J by 5 bases, and 10 bases separated the two germline ends. Germline V gives CDR1 MNHNS, CDR2 SASEGT. This CDR3 spans 13 amino acids. The CDR3 DNA is TGTGCCAGCAGTTCCAGACTAGACAATGAGCAGTTCTTC. Its translation: CASSSRLDNEQFF.

This clonotype was observed many times. The CDR3 loop is CASSPQGRQGETQYF. The CDR3 DNA sequence: TGTGCCAGCAGCCCCCAGGGAAGACAAGGAGAGACCCAGTACTTC. V is TRBV11-2 and J is TRBJ2-5; D perhaps matches TRBD1 (5 bases). CDR3 length equals 15 residues. V was clipped by 5 bases and J by 4 bases, with 17 bases between them. The germline gives CDR1 SGHAT, CDR2 FQNNGV.